The text below deals with one T cell receptor (beta chain). This clonotype was picked up many times. The antigen it recognizes is unknown. Nothing much larger sits one base from this clone, and base qualities are not available. These data come from a study of T cells in Graves' hyperthyroidism and ophthalmopathy (dated by TCRdb to about 2019). The study in broad terms: Peripheral blood samples were taken at the time of initial diagnosis, prior to any treatment. TCR V-J signatures able to tell the groups apart were searched for in a discovery cohort of approximately 95 patients, of whom more than 40 had Graves' ophthalmopathy and around 58 had stable Graves' hyperthyroidism. Prospective prediction of ophthalmopathy was tested in an independent validation cohort of approximately 19 hyperthyroidism patients and 15 to 17 patients who later progressed to ophthalmopathy. The 75 to 100 discovery patients were randomly split 7:3 into training and test sets. In addition, the study compared T-cell repertoires in thyroid tissue and in blood from several Graves' hyperthyroidism patients. After blood sampling, hyperthyroidism patients were treated with methimazole at a starting dose of 30 mg daily, and ophthalmopathy patients were treated with high-dose intravenous methylprednisolone. The paper reports TCR Vbeta CDR3 sequencing of over 120 peripheral blood samples: around 41 ophthalmopathy, about 75 hyperthyroidism and approximately 17 progressor patients. What the work shows at the level of the full study, not this receptor alone: Sample size was not statistically predetermined, and investigators were not blinded to group allocation. Ophthalmopathy was separated from stable hyperthyroidism by a 13 V-J signature model, with approximately 89% sensitivity and 81% to 83% specificity obtained in cross-validation and 80%/75% obtained in testing. Blood samples also contained most of the expanded thyroid clonotypes (frequency above 0.001), which suggests that blood repertoires may reflect thyroid immune responses. In validation, the model predicted progression to ophthalmopathy a median of about 6.8 months before onset, with about 67% sensitivity and about 72% specificity.

The TCR beta CDR3 regions were amplified from the RNA transcripts. For the first round of RT-PCR on the TCR CDR3, the HTBI primer set was used together with the Qiagen OneStep RT-PCR kit. Libraries were constructed in a second round of multiplex PCR, after which size selection and purification were performed. The libraries were sequenced on an Illumina HiSeq2000 using paired-end 100 bp reads. For the original study's pipeline: Raw data were processed with SOAPnuke, discarding reads with adapters, uncalled bases, mean Phred below 15, or no exact constant-primer or identifier match. High-quality paired reads were merged using COPE v1.2.5, and each unique nucleotide sequence was defined as a clonotype. MiTCR v1.1 was used to align the clonotypes against IMGT TRBV, TRBD and TRBJ reference segments. The analysis was restricted to V-J combinations with a frequency above 0.0001, which together covered over 99% of the repertoires. A TCS score was defined as the ratio between F50 (clonal expansion) and ExV (chaos), using BLOSUM62-based TCRdist between CDR3 peptides within each V-J. Welch's t-statistics and random forest reduced 500 to 550 V-J features to 13, which were used in a naive Bayes classifier (R e1071). TCRdb reworked the public reads: Q25 trimming with fastp, MiXCR clone assembly, productive beta chains retained. All rows with the same CDR3 protein become a single entry with the most common DNA and genes. The V and J calls were not made by the authors but by TCRdb's processing. This sample lists a few hundred thousand distinct CDR3 sequences; approximately 14% were detected once. Clones ranked in the top ten supply around 6.6% of the sample.

Graves' hyperthyroidism was defined as stable when no progression to ophthalmopathy occurred over 18 months of follow-up. Hyperthyroidism patients were newly diagnosed, had a disease duration of under 2 months, and were aged 18 to 65 years. The study excluded patients with uncontrolled infections, other autoimmune diseases, pregnancy or lactation. Diagnoses were based on clinical symptoms, serum thyroxine and TRAb, thyroid ultrasound and orbital computed tomography. PBMCs were isolated from around 10 ml of fresh peripheral blood by Ficoll-Paque density gradient centrifugation. Total RNA was extracted with Trizol reagent, and quality was checked on an Agilent 2100 Bioanalyzer. Counted from cysteine to phenylalanine, this CDR3 has 15 amino acids. This entry keeps only the CDR3 DNA: 45 bases, framed from base 1. CDR1 and CDR2 (SGHKS, YYEKEE) derive from the germline V gene (reference sequence). The germline V end is reduced by 3 bases and the J end by 4 bases; junction bases left unmatched: 10.

The sequence derives from a woman in her twenties or thirties with Graves' hyperthyroidism. The V and J segments used are TRBV5-5 and TRBJ2-7; TRBD1 aligns with 7 central bases. The sample was blood. This receptor has the CDR3 CASSSDRMTLYEQYF. The bases read TGTGCCAGCAGCTCGGACAGGATGACTTTGTACGAGCAGTACTTC. Reference TRBV5-5 and TRBJ2-7 proteins supply the regions before and after the CDR3; the full variable domain is: DAGVTQSPTHLIKTRGQQVTLRCSPISGHKSVSWYQQVLGQGPQFIFQYYEKEERGRGNFPDRFSARQFPNYSSELNVNALLLGDSALYLCASSSDRMTLYEQYFGPGTRLTVT.